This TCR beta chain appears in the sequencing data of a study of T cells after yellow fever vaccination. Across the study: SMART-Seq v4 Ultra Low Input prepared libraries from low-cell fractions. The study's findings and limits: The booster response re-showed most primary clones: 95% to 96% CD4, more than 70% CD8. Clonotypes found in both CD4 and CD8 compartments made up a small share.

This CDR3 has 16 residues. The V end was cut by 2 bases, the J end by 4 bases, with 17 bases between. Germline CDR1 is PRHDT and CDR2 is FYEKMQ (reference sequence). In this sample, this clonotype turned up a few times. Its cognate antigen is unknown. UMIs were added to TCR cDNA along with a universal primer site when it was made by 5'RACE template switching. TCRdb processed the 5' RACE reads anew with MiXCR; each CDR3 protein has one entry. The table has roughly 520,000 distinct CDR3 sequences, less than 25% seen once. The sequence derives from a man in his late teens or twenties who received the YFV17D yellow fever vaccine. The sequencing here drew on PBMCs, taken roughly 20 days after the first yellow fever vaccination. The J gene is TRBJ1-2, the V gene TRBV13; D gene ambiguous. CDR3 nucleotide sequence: TGTGCCAGCAGCTTAAACAAACAGCTGAAATTCTATGGCTACACCTTC. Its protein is CASSLNKQLKFYGYTF.